Presented here are 27 T cell receptor beta chains from one specimen sequenced in a study of blood T cell repertoires in COVID-19 (dated by TCRdb to about 2020). Libraries were constructed by the immunoSEQ multiplex PCR assay. TCRdb carries this immuneACCESS record with in-frame sequences only. Its versions omit some clonotypes, under half of them owing to an unresolved V gene in the studies checked, with the rest unexplained. For this sample the table gives around 170,000 clones, of which roughly four fifths were detected only once. Of the sample, 6% to 7% falls within the top ten clones. The sequencing sample was made of peripheral blood. These receptors were obtained from a woman aged 40-49 years with acute or convalescent COVID-19.

This chain connects TRBV7-9 to TRBJ1-6, with TRBD1 matching over 9 bases. Germline trimming cut 5 bases from V and 10 bases from J; bases unmatched to any gene: 12. The CDR3 runs 16 residues. CDR1 and CDR2 from the germline V gene are SEHNR and FQNEAQ (reference sequence). This CDR3 reads CASSPIEDRGQSPLHF. Written as DNA, the CDR3 is TGTGCCAGCAGCCCAATAGAGGACAGGGGTCAATCACCCCTCCACTTT.

Only one count was recorded for this clone. This sequence joins TRBV15 and TRBJ2-3; 10 positions match TRBD2. Trimming at V came to 0 bases and at J to 9 bases, leaving 3 bases not matched to a gene. Germline loops: CDR1 LNHNV, CDR2 YYDKDF (reference sequence). The CDR3 totals 14 residues. The CDR3 sequence: CATSREASGGTQYF. DNA of the CDR3: TGTGCCACCAGCAGAGAAGCTAGCGGGGGAACGCAGTATTTT.

V is TRBV5-1 and J is TRBJ1-2, with no clear D. The CDR3 loop spans 13 amino acids. The germline V gene encodes CDR1 SGHRS and CDR2 YFSETQ. With 4 bases removed from V and 7 bases from J, the gap between germline ends came to 14 bases. CDR3 sequence (DNA): TGCGCCAGCAGCCAGGACGAGGCGGGTGGCTACACCTTC. Translating it yields CASSQDEAGGYTF.

The rearrangement uses TRBV19 and TRBJ1-3; D gene uncertain. The germline gives CDR1 LNHDA, CDR2 SQIVND (reference sequence). The CDR3 contains 13 residues. With 4 bases removed from V and 2 bases from J, the gap between germline ends came to 6 bases. The CDR3 loop reads CASSTLTGNTIYF. The CDR3 DNA is TGTGCCAGTAGTACCCTTACTGGAAACACCATATATTTT. The whole variable domain, filled in from reference TRBV19 and TRBJ1-3, reads DGGITQSPKYLFRKEGQNVTLSCEQNLNHDAMYWYRQDPGQGLRLIYYSQIVNDFQKGDIAEGYSVSREKKESFPLTVTSAQKNPTAFYLCASSTLTGNTIYFGEGSWLTVV.

The rearrangement joins TRBV6-5 to TRBJ2-2; 9 nucleotides line up with TRBD1. Per germline, CDR1 MNHEY and CDR2 SVGAGI. CDR3 length: 13 amino acids. With 6 bases clipped from V and 6 bases from J, the junction kept 2 bases outside the gene matches. The CDR3 region has the DNA TGTGCCAGCAGGGGACAGGGATCCGGGGAGCTGTTTTTT. It codes for CASRGQGSGELFF.

This clone was detected once. V usage is TRBV21-1 and J usage is TRBJ2-2; TRBD1 is the table's D call and was not checked against the DNA. TRBV21-1 corresponds to a pseudogene. This CDR3 region has 16 residues. This CDR3 is CASSNAAGENTGELFF. The CDR3 DNA reads as TGTGCCAGCAGCAACGCGGCAGGGGAGAACACCGGGGAGCTGTTTTTT.

V gene TRBV27 combines with J gene TRBJ2-1, with a tentative D call TRBD1 (5 bases). Germline V CDR1 and CDR2: MNHEY, SMNVEV (reference sequence). CDR3 length: 14 residues. V lost 3 bases and J lost 4, with 10 bases in between. CDR3 in amino acids: CASSFGHRYNEQFF. The DNA for the CDR3 is TGTGCCAGCAGTTTTGGACACCGTTACAATGAGCAGTTCTTC.

The chain is built from TRBV5-1 and TRBJ2-4; 8 bases match TRBD2. The CDR3 spans 13 residues. V was clipped by 4 bases and J by 13 bases; unmatched bases: 10. The germline gives CDR1 SGHRS, CDR2 YFSETQ. In nucleotides, the CDR3 is TGCGCCAGCAGCCGAGTGGATAGCGGGGAGCAGTACTTC. Residues: CASSRVDSGEQYF.

The chain joins TRBV5-1 to TRBJ2-3, with TRBD2 matching 8 bases. This CDR3 comprises 15 residues. The V gene end was trimmed by 4 bases and the J gene end by 4 bases; junction bases not matched to a gene: 8. Germline V lookup: CDR1 SGHRS, CDR2 YFSETQ. CDR3 DNA: TGCGCCAGCAGCCCGGGACTAGGTCACTCAGATACGCAGTATTTT. Protein: CASSPGLGHSDTQYF.

The rearrangement links TRBV19 to TRBJ1-5; D ambiguous. Per the germline V gene, CDR1 is LNHDA and CDR2 is SQIVND (reference sequence). This CDR3 spans 13 amino acids. V dropped 11 bases and J dropped 5 bases, with 16 bases sitting between them. The CDR3 coding sequence is TGTGCCGTTTCGGGGTTAGGGTATCAGCCCCAGCATTTT. Translating it yields CAVSGLGYQPQHF.

The chain employs TRBV7-6 and TRBJ2-3; D is ambiguous. Germline V CDR1 and CDR2: SGHVS, FNYEAQ. The CDR3 contains 13 residues. Trimming took 4 bases from V and 2 from J, leaving 7 bases between them. In nucleotides, the CDR3 is TGTGCCAGCAGCTCCGTTCCCACAGATACGCAGTATTTT. Translation: CASSSVPTDTQYF.

In this sample, this clone turned up a few times. This chain uses TRBV24-1 with TRBJ2-1; TRBD2 aligns across 13 bases. The CDR3 runs to 18 residues. V lost 2 bases to trimming and J lost 0 bases; unmatched junction nucleotides: 3. Germline-derived CDR1 and CDR2 are KGHDR and SFDVKD. The CDR3 region has the DNA TGTGCCACCAGTGATTCCGGACTAGCGGGGGTCTCCTACAATGAGCAGTTCTTC. It translates to CATSDSGLAGVSYNEQFF.

The rearrangement links TRBV5-6 to TRBJ1-3, with D uncertain. This CDR3 has 16 residues. Per germline, CDR1 SGHDT and CDR2 YYEEEE. V lost 4 bases and J 0 bases, leaving 14 bases between the germline ends. The CDR3 reads CASSVYRNPSGNTIYF. The CDR3 nucleotides read TGTGCCAGCAGCGTATACAGAAACCCCTCTGGAAACACCATATATTTT.

This chain joins TRBV30 and TRBJ2-4; D is possibly TRBD2 (5 bases). V dropped 6 bases and J dropped 3 bases, with 21 bases sitting between them. In germline, CDR1 is GTSNPN, CDR2 SVGIG (reference sequence). CDR3 length: 16 amino acids. CDR3 in amino acids: CACLPRALAYKNIQYF. CDR3 coding DNA: TGTGCCTGCCTTCCACGGGCCCTAGCTTACAAAAACATTCAGTACTTC.

This clone was picked up a small number of times. V usage is TRBV6-4 and J usage is TRBJ1-1; maybe TRBD1 (5 bases). This CDR3 is 13 amino acids long. Germline CDR1 reads MRHNA; CDR2 reads SNTAGT. The V and J ends lost 3 bases and 1 base respectively, with 6 bases between them. DNA of the CDR3: TGTGCCAGCAGTGAGACAGCGAACACTGAAGCTTTCTTT. As protein: CASSETANTEAFF.

The sample holds one count of this clone. This chain joins TRBV20-1 and TRBJ1-2; the D is unclear. CDR1 DFQATT and CDR2 SNEGSKA come from the germline V gene (reference sequence). Trimming left V 5 bases short and J 4 bases short, with 8 bases between. The CDR3 is 11 amino acids. This chain's CDR3 is CSAGPLYGYTF. CDR3 in DNA: TGCAGTGCTGGGCCTCTCTATGGCTACACCTTC.

This clone was seen a handful of times. The rearrangement uses TRBV4-1 and TRBJ1-2; TRBD1 is a possible D gene (6 bases). V dropped 1 base and J dropped 6 bases, with 21 bases sitting between them. There are 17 residues in the CDR3. Germline CDR1 MGHRA, CDR2 YSYEKL. CDR3 loop: CASSQAVGSRGHNGYTF. The CDR3 DNA follows: TGCGCCAGCAGCCAAGCGGTCGGGTCCAGGGGTCACAATGGCTACACCTTC.

The chain joins TRBV9 to TRBJ1-1, with D perhaps matching TRBD1 (5 bases). V shed 5 bases and J shed 1 base, with 12 bases lying between them. The CDR3 runs to 14 residues. The V gene's germline CDR1 is SGDLS and CDR2 YYNGEE. The chain's CDR3 is CASSGRQSNTEAFF. CDR3 in DNA: TGTGCCAGCAGTGGCAGACAGTCGAACACTGAAGCTTTCTTT.

The chain joins TRBV10-1 to TRBJ2-1, with TRBD2 identical over 14 bases. The CDR3 contains 16 residues. Germline V gene lookup returns CDR1 WNHNN and CDR2 SYGVQD (reference sequence). V was pared by 3 bases and J by 8 bases, with 6 bases of the junction left unmatched. The chain's CDR3 is CASSDGGTSGSYEQFF. CDR3 bases: TGCGCCAGCAGTGATGGGGGGACTAGCGGGAGCTATGAGCAGTTCTTC.

This clone was detected ten times or more. The chain recombines TRBV30 with TRBJ1-1, with 7 bases fitting TRBD1. This CDR3 has 14 amino acids. The germline V gene encodes CDR1 GTSNPN and CDR2 SVGIG (reference sequence). The ends lost 4 bases at V and 3 bases at J; junction bases unmatched: 8. CDR3 sequence (DNA): TGTGCCTGGATTCTCAGGGGGGTTGACACTGAAGCTTTCTTT. Protein: CAWILRGVDTEAFF. Complete variable domain (other parts from reference TRBV30 and TRBJ1-1): SQTIHQWPATLVQPVGSPLSLECTVEGTSNPNLYWYRQAAGRGLQLLFYSVGIGQISSEVPQNLSASRPQDRQFILSSKKLLLSDSGFYLCAWILRGVDTEAFFGQGTRLTVV.

A few counts support this clone. The V call is TRBV30, the J call TRBJ1-1, with a weak D call TRBD1 (6 bases). The CDR3 is 13 amino acids. Trimming removed 5 bases from V and 1 base from J, with 11 bases in between. CDR1 and CDR2 from the germline V gene are GTSNPN and SVGIG (reference sequence). The CDR3 region is CAWDRTGNTEAFF. The CDR3 nucleotides are TGTGCCTGGGACAGGACGGGGAACACTGAAGCTTTCTTT.

The count of this clone is one. J is TRBJ2-2 and V is TRBV2, with D uncertain. Looked up from germline, CDR1 is SNHLY and CDR2 is FYNNEI. This CDR3 contains 14 residues. V gave up 4 bases and J gave up 6 bases, with 12 bases separating them. DNA for the CDR3: TGTGCCAGCAGTGTGGCAGGAATATCCGGGGAGCTGTTTTTT. As protein: CASSVAGISGELFF. Drawing the rest from reference TRBV2 and TRBJ2-2, the complete variable domain is EPEVTQTPSHQVTQMGQEVILRCVPISNHLYFYWYRQILGQKVEFLVSFYNNEISEKSEIFDDQFSVERPDGSNFTLKIRSTKLEDSAMYFCASSVAGISGELFFGEGSRLTVL.

The V call is TRBV19, the J call TRBJ1-4; 9 bases fit TRBD1. CDR1 LNHDA and CDR2 SQIVND come from the germline V gene (reference sequence). The length of the CDR3 is 15 residues. V shed 10 bases, J shed 5 bases, and the junction held 11 bases outside the gene matches. The CDR3, as DNA: TGTGCCACCAGAAAACCCGACAGGGGGAATGAAAAACTGTTTTTT. It codes for CATRKPDRGNEKLFF.

The chain recombines TRBV18 with TRBJ2-3; D is uncertain. This CDR3 has 14 amino acids. Germline CDR1 is KGHSH and CDR2 is LQKENI. V was shortened by 0 bases and J by 4 bases, with 8 bases between the two germline ends. The CDR3 coding sequence is TGTGCCAGCTCACCACCGGCCCCCGCAGATACGCAGTATTTT. It specifies CASSPPAPADTQYF.

The chain employs TRBV28 and TRBJ2-1; D call uncertain. CDR1 is MDHEN, CDR2 SYDVKM, per germline. Trimming took 3 bases from V and 4 from J, leaving 7 bases between them. CDR3 length equals 13 residues. CDR3 residues: CASSFRLYNEQFF. CDR3 in DNA: TGTGCCAGCAGTTTTCGACTTTACAATGAGCAGTTCTTC. Variable domain in full (rest from reference TRBV28 and TRBJ2-1): DVKVTQSSRYLVKRTGEKVFLECVQDMDHENMFWYRQDPGLGLRLIYFSYDVKMKEKGDIPEGYSVSREKKERFSLILESASTNQTSMYLCASSFRLYNEQFFGPGTRLTVL.

This chain joins TRBV5-8 and TRBJ2-1; tentatively, D is TRBD2 (5 bases). The V gene lost 0 bases and the J gene lost 7 bases, with 20 bases spanning the gap. The CDR3 runs 17 residues. The germline gives CDR1 SGHTS, CDR2 YDEGEE. The DNA of the CDR3 is TGTGCCAGCAGCTTGGAGATTTGGCCTAGCCCTAATAATGAGCAGTTCTTC. It specifies CASSLEIWPSPNNEQFF. The full variable domain, completed using reference TRBV5-8 and TRBJ2-1, is EAGVTQSPTHLIKTRGQQATLRCSPISGHTSVYWYQQALGLGLQFLLWYDEGEERNRGNFPPRFSGRQFPNYSSELNVNALELEDSALYLCASSLEIWPSPNNEQFFGPGTRLTVL.

The chain recombines TRBV14 with TRBJ2-7, with unresolved D. Germline CDR1 SGHDN, CDR2 FVKESK. Trimming shortened V by 2 bases and J by 4 bases, and 3 bases separated the two germline ends. This CDR3 is 11 amino acids long. In DNA, the CDR3 is TGTGCCAGCAGCCAATCATACGAGCAGTACTTC. Its translation is CASSQSYEQYF.